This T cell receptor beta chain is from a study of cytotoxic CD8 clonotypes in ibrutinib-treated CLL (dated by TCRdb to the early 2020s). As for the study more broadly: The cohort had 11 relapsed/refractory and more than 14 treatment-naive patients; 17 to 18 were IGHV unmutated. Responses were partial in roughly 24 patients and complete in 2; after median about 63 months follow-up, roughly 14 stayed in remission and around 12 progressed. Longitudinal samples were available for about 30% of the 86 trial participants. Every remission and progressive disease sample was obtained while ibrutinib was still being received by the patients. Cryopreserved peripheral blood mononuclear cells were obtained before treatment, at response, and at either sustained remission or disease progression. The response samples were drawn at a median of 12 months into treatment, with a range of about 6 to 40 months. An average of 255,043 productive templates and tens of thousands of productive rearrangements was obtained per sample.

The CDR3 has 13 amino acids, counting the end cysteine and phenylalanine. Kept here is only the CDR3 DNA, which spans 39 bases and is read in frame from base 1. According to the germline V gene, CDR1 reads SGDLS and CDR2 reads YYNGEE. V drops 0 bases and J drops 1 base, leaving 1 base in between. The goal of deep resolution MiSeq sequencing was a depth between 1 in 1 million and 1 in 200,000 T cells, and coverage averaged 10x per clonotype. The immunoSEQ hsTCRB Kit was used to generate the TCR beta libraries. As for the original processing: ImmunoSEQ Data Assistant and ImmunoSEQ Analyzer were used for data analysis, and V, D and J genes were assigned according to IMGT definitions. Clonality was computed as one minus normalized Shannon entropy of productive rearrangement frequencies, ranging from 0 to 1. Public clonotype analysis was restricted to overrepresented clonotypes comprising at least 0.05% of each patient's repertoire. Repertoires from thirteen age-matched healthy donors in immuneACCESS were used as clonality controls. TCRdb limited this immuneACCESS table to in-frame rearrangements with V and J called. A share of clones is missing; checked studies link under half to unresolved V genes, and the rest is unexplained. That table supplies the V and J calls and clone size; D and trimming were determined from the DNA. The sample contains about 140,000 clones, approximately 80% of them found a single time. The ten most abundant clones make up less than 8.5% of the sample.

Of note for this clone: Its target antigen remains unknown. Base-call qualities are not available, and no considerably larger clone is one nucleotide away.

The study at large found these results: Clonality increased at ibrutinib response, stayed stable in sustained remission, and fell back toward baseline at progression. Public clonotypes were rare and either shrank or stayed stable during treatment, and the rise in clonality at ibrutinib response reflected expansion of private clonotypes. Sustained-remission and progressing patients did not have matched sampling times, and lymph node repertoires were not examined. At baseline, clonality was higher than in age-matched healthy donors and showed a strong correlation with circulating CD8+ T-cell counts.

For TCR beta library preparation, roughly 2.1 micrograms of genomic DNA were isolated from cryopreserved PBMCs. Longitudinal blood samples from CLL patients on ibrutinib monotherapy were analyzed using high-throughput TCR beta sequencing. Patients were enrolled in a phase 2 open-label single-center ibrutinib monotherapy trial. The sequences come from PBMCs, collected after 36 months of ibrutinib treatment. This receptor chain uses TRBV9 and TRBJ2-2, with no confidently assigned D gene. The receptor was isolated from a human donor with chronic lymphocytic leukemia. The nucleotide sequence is TGTGCCAGCAGCGTAGGGAACACCGGGGAGCTGTTTTTT. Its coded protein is CASSVGNTGELFF.